This section outlines one T cell receptor beta chain sequence together with its context. Its antigen is currently unknown. This sample stems from a study of T-cell reconstitution after alpha-beta-depleted transplantation in children. Study-wide points: In patients about two months after transplant, alpha-beta T cells reportedly arose from several hundred expanded graft clones. T-cell counts and diversity at one year post-transplant came mainly from newly produced T cells. Surviving thymic progenitors and recipient T cells were the source of high TCRbeta diversity at day 60 in some patients.

The V end lost 5 bases, the J end lost 3 bases, and 16 bases lay between the germline ends. The CDR3 length is 14 residues. Germline assignment: CDR1 DFQATT and CDR2 SNEGSKA (reference sequence). During its preparation, the TCRbeta library received unique molecular identifiers. TCRdb redid the calling of the PCR reads with MiXCR, one entry per CDR3 protein. Of 700,000 or so distinct CDR3 sequences in the sample, about 12% were seen once. The sequencing here drew on PBMCs, taken before TCRalphabeta/CD19-depleted stem cell transplant. The chain is built from TRBV20-1 and TRBJ1-2, with D possibly matching TRBD1 (6 bases). This receptor was obtained from a girl aged 2 to 9 with congenital amegakaryocytic thrombocytopenia, due to receive a stem cell transplant. CDR3 DNA: TGCAGTGCTTTCCAAGGGGGTAATTACTATGGCTACACCTTC. The encoded protein is CSAFQGGNYYGYTF.